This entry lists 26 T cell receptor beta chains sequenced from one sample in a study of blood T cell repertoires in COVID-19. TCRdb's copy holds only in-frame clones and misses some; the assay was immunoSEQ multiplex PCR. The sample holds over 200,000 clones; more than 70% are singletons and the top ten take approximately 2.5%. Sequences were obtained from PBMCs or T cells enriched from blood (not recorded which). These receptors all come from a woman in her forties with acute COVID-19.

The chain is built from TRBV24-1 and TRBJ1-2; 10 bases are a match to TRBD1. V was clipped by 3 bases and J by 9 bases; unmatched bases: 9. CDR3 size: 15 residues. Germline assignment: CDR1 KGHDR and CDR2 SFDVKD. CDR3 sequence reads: CATSDAAGTGDRYTF. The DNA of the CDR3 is TGTGCCACCAGTGATGCAGCCGGGACAGGGGATCGCTACACCTTC.

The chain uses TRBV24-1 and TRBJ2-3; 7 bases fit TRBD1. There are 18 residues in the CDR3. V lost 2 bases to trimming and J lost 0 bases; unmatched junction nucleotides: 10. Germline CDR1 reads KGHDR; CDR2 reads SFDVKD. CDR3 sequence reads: CATSDWSAQGSSTDTQYF. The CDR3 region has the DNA TGTGCCACCAGTGATTGGTCGGCACAGGGGTCGAGCACAGATACGCAGTATTTT.

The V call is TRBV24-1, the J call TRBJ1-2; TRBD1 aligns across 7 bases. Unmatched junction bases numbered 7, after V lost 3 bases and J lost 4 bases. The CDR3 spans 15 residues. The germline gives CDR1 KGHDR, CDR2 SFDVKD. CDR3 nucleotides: TGTGCCACCAGTGATGAGGGGGCGCCGGCCTATGGCTACACCTTC. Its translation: CATSDEGAPAYGYTF.

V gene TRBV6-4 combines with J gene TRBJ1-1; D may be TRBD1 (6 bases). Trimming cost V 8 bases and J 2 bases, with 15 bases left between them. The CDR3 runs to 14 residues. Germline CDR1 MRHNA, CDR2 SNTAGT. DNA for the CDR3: TGTGCCAGCCGTCCGGGACACTACAACACTGAAGCTTTCTTT. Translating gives CASRPGHYNTEAFF.

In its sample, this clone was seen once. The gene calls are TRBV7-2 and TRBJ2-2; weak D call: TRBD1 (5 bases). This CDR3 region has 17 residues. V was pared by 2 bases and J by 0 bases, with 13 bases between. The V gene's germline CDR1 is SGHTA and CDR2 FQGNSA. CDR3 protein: CASSLLKGLSNTGELFF. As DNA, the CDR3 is TGTGCCAGCAGCTTACTCAAGGGGCTCTCGAACACCGGGGAGCTGTTTTTT.

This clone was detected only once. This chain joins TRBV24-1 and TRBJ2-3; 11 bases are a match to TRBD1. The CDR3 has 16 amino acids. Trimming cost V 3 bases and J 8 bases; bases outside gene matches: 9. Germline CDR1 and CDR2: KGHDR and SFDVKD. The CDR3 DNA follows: TGTGCCACCAGTGATCCCGGGACAGGGGGTATCGGTACGCAGTATTTT. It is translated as CATSDPGTGGIGTQYF.

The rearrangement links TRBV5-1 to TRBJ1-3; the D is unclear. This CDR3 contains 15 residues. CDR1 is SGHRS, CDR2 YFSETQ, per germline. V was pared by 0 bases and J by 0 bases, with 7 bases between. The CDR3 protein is CASSLEPSSGNTIYF. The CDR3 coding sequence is TGCGCCAGCAGCTTGGAACCCAGCTCTGGAAACACCATATATTTT.

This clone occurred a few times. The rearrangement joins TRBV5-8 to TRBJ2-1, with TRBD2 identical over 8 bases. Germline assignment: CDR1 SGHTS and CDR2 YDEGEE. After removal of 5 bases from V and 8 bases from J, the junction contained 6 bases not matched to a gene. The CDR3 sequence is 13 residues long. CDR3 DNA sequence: TGTGCCAGCAGACTCCGGGGGGGTGATGAGCAGTTCTTC. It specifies CASRLRGGDEQFF.

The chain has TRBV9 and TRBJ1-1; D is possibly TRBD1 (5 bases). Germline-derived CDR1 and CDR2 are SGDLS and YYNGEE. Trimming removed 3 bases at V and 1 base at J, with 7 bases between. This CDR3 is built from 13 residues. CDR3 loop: CASSATANTEAFF. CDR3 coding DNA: TGTGCCAGCAGCGCGACAGCGAACACTGAAGCTTTCTTT.

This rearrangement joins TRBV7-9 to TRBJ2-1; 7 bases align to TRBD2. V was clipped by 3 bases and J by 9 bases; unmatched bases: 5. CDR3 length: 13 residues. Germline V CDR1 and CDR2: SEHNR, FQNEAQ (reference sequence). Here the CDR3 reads CASSFERGGEQFF. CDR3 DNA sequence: TGTGCCAGCAGCTTTGAGCGGGGTGGTGAGCAGTTCTTC.

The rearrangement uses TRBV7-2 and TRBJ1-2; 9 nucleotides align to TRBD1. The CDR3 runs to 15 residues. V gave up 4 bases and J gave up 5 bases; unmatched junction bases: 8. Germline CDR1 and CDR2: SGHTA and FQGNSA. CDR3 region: CASSSAVGTGYGYTF. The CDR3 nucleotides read TGTGCCAGCAGCTCGGCCGTGGGGACAGGGTATGGCTACACCTTC.

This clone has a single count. The CDR3 nucleotides are TGTGCCAGCTCACCATATAGGACAGAACAAGAGACCCAGTACTTC. Protein product: CASSPYRTEQETQYF. The V gene is TRBV18, the J gene TRBJ2-5, with a possible D match to TRBD1 (6 bases). The CDR3 covers 15 residues. The germline V gene has CDR1 KGHSH and CDR2 LQKENI. The V end lost 2 bases, the J end lost 2 bases, and 12 bases lay between the germline ends.

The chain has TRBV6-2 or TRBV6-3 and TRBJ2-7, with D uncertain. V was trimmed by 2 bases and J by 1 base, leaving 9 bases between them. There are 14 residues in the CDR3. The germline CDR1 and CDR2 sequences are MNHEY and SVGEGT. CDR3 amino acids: CASSYEPSSYEQYV. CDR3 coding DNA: TGTGCCAGCAGTTACGAGCCTTCTTCCTACGAGCAGTACGTC.

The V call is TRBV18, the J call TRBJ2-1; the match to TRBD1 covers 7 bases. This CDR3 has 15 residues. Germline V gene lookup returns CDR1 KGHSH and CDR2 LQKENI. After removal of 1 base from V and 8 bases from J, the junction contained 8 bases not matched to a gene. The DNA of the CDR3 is TGTGCCAGCTCACCACAAAGAGGGGGCGAATATGAGCAGTTCTTC. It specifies CASSPQRGGEYEQFF. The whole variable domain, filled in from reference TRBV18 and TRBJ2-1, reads NAGVMQNPRHLVRRRGQEARLRCSPMKGHSHVYWYRQLPEEGLKFMVYLQKENIIDESGMPKERFSAEFPKEGPSILRIQQVVRGDSAAYFCASSPQRGGEYEQFFGPGTRLTVL.

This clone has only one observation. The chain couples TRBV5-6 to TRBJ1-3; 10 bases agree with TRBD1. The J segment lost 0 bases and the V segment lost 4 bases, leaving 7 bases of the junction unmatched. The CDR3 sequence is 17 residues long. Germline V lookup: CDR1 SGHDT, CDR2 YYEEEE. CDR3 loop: CASSRTGGPDSGNTIYF. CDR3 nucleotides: TGTGCCAGCAGCCGGACAGGGGGACCCGACTCTGGAAACACCATATATTTT.

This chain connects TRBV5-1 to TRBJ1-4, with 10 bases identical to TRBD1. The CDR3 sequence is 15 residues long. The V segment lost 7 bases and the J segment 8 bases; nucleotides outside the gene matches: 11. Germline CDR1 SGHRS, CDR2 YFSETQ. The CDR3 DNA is TGCGCCAGCCAACTGAGACAGGGGGCGAACGAAAAACTGTTTTTT. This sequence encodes CASQLRQGANEKLFF.

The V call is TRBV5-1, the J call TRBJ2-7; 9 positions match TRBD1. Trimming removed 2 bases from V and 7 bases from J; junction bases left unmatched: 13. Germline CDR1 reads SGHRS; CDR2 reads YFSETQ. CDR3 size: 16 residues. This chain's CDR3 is CASSLAPGTGFQEQYF. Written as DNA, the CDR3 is TGCGCCAGCAGCTTAGCCCCGGGGACAGGGTTCCAGGAGCAGTACTTC.

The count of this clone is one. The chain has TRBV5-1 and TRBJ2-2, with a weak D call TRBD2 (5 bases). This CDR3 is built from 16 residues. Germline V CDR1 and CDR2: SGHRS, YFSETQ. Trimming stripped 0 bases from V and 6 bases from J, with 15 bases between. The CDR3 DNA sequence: TGCGCCAGCAGCTTGGTAGGGCCGGGGATGTCCGGGGAGCTGTTTTTT. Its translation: CASSLVGPGMSGELFF. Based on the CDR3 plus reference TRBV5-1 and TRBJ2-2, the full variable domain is KAGVTQTPRYLIKTRGQQVTLSCSPISGHRSVSWYQQTPGQGLQFLFEYFSETQRNKGNFPGRFSGRQFSNSRSEMNVSTLELGDSALYLCASSLVGPGMSGELFFGEGSRLTVL.

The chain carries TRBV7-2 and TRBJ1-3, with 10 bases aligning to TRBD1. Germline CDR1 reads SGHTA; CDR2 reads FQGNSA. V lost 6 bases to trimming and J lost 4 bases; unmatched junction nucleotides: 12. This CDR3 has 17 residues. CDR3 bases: TGTGCCAGCAGGCCAAGCGCCCAGACAGGGGGCGGAAACACCATATATTTT. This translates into CASRPSAQTGGGNTIYF.

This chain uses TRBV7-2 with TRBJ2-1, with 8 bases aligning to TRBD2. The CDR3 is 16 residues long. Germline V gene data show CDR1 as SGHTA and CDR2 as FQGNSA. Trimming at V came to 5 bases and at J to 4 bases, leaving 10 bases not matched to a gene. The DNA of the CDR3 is TGTGCCAGCAGCCGCTTTAGCGGGGTGCGGTACAATGAGCAGTTCTTC. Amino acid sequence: CASSRFSGVRYNEQFF.

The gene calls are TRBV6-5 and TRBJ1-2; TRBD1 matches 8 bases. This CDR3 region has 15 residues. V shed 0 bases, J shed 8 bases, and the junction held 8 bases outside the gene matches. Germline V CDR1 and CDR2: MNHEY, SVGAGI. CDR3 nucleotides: TGTGCCAGCAGTTACTCCGGGACAGGAGGGAGCGGCTACACCTTC. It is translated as CASSYSGTGGSGYTF.

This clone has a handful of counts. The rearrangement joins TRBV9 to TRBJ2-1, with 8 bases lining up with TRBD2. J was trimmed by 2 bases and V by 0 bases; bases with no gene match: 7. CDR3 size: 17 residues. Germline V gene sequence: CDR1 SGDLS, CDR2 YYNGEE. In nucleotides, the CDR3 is TGTGCCAGCAGCGTAGGATCCGGGGGGGGCCCCTACAATGAGCAGTTCTTC. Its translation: CASSVGSGGGPYNEQFF.

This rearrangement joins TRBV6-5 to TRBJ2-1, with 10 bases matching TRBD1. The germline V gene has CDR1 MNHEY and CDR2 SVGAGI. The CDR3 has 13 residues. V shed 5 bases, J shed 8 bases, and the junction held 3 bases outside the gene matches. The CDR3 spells CASSRQGAHEQFF. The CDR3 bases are TGTGCCAGCAGTCGACAGGGGGCCCATGAGCAGTTCTTC.

The CDR3 region has the DNA TGTGCCAGCAGGCTTGAAGGGAGACAGGGGGCCGTCGGAAAACTGTTTTTT. Amino acids: CASRLEGRQGAVGKLFF. The chain joins TRBV11-3 to TRBJ1-4; TRBD1 matches 10 bases. Germline loops: CDR1 SGHNT, CDR2 YENEEA. The CDR3 spans 17 residues. V lost 6 bases and J lost 10; bases outside the gene matches: 17.

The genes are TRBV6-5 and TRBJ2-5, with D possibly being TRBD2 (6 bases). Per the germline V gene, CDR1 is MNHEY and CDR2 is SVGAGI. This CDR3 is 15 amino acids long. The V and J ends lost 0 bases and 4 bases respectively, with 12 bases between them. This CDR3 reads CASSYSQLGGETQYF. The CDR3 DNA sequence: TGTGCCAGCAGTTACTCCCAATTGGGGGGAGAGACCCAGTACTTC.

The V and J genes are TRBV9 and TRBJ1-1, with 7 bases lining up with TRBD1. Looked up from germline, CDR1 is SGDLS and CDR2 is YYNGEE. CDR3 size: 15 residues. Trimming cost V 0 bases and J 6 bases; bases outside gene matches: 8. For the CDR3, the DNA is TGTGCCAGCAGCGTAGTGGCAGGGGGGTCCGCTGAAGCTTTCTTT. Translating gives CASSVVAGGSAEAFF.